The subject of this entry is one TCR beta chain. Its antigen is still unknown. This specimen belongs to a study of beta chain features in type 1 diabetes. Overall study results and limits: Resolution of whether HLA type affects TCRB rearrangement was not achieved here. Shorter TCRB CDR3s, moderately but significantly so, were found in Type 1 diabetes patients in all four CD4+ subsets.

Expressed TCRB transcripts were sequenced, since all the RNA that had been isolated was reverse transcribed. TCRdb's table, derived via immunoSEQ multiplex PCR, lists solely in-frame clones and lacks some. The repertoire holds almost 350,000 clones, with roughly 8.8% as singletons. Sorting of CD4+ naive, central memory, regulatory and stem cell-like memory cells was performed via CD45RO/CCR7/CD25/CD127/CD95/CD27. The length of the CDR3 is 14 residues. The V end was cut by 5 bases, the J end by 0 bases, with 10 bases between. CDR1 SEHNR and CDR2 FQNEAQ come from the germline V gene (reference sequence).

The chain couples TRBV7-9 to TRBJ1-1; possibly TRBD1 for D (5 bases). Sequenced material: central memory CD4+ T cells from blood. This receptor was obtained from a man younger than 40 with type 1 diabetes. As DNA, the CDR3 is TGTGCCAGCAGCGCCGGGACGGTGAACACTGAAGCTTTCTTT. Its protein is CASSAGTVNTEAFF.